What follows is one T cell receptor (beta chain) and its context. Its specificity is unknown. The CDR3 length is 16 residues. Germline-derived CDR1 and CDR2 are SGHTA and FQGNSA. Deletions cut 5 bases from V and 7 bases from J, with 24 bases between. The data were obtained in a study of cytomegalovirus exposure and HLA in healthy donors. General study points: Later analysis associated a missense DCLRE1C variant with TCR beta V- and J-gene trimming. Donors were assumed by presence/absence analyses to have roughly uniform sequencing depth.

60 Vbeta and 13 Jbeta primers were used in PCR. Libraries were prepared by immunoSEQ multiplex PCR; TCRdb keeps only in-frame clonotypes and omits some of them. The table records about 200,000 clones, about 80% of them present only once. This sequence joins TRBV7-2 and TRBJ2-7; TRBD2 might be the D (6 bases). The sequencing sample was made of PBMCs. This receptor was identified in a woman in her twenties or thirties in good health and CMV-seropositive. This chain's CDR3 is CASSHTRGTLQREQYF. CDR3 nucleotide sequence: TGTGCCAGCAGCCATACGCGCGGGACTCTACAGAGGGAGCAGTACTTC.